The 8 T cell receptor beta chains presented below share a single source sample, sequenced in a study of OX40 agonist ivuxolimab in advanced cancers. Libraries were constructed by the immunoSEQ multiplex PCR assay. TCRdb took this table from immuneACCESS and kept in-frame rearrangements with V and J called. Such tables lack part of the clones; where checked against another copy, unresolved V genes explain under half of the gap, and the rest is unexplained. The sample profile shows roughly 48,000 clones; approximately 84% of them were found once. 1% to 1.3% of the sample is held by the ten biggest clonotypes. The starting material was CD4+ or CD8+ T cells sorted from blood, obtained in a trial of the OX40 agonist ivuxolimab. Source of these receptors: an adult with an advanced solid tumor such as melanoma, head and neck, liver or kidney cancer.

V and J are TRBV5-4 and TRBJ2-2, with D uncertain. Trimming left V 2 bases short and J 0 bases short, with 11 bases between. This CDR3 has 16 residues. In germline, CDR1 is SGHNT, CDR2 YYREEE (reference sequence). The CDR3 DNA sequence: TGTGCCAGCAGCTTTGACCGGTACTCGAACACCGGGGAGCTGTTTTTT. This encodes CASSFDRYSNTGELFF.

This clone has just one count. V usage is TRBV9 and J usage is TRBJ2-2; D perhaps matches TRBD1 (6 bases). V lost 8 bases and J 1 base, leaving 18 bases between the germline ends. From germline, CDR1 is SGDLS and CDR2 YYNGEE. The CDR3 length is 16 residues. This CDR3 is CASHGGPGQNTGELFF. CDR3 sequence (DNA): TGTGCCAGTCATGGGGGACCGGGACAGAACACCGGGGAGCTGTTTTTT.

DNA of the CDR3: TGTGCCATCAATTCCTCCCGACAGACTAGCACAGATACGCAGTATTTT. Its protein product is CAINSSRQTSTDTQYF. This sequence joins TRBV10-3 and TRBJ2-3; TRBD1 is a possible D gene (5 bases). The V and J ends lost 7 bases and 0 bases respectively, with 17 bases between them. Germline CDR1 is ENHRY and CDR2 is SYGVKD. The CDR3 contains 16 residues.

The chain joins TRBV19 to TRBJ2-3; D possibly uses TRBD1 or TRBD2 (5 bases each). Trimming pared 3 bases from V and 2 bases from J, leaving 21 bases between. From germline, CDR1 is LNHDA and CDR2 SQIVND (reference sequence). This CDR3 comprises 18 residues. This CDR3 reads CASSIQLGTLDFTDTQYF. Written as DNA, the CDR3 is TGTGCCAGTAGTATTCAATTGGGGACCCTCGATTTCACAGATACGCAGTATTTT.

This clone has a single count. The CDR3 region has the DNA TGTGCCAGCAGCCCTCTTGGGGACCGGGAGACCCAGTACTTC. Protein: CASSPLGDRETQYF. The gene calls are TRBV5-5 and TRBJ2-5; D tentatively fits TRBD1 or TRBD2 (5 bases each). With 4 bases removed from V and 5 bases from J, the gap between germline ends came to 15 bases. CDR1 and CDR2 (germline): SGHKS, YYEKEE (reference sequence). CDR3 size: 14 residues.

The CDR3 region has the DNA TGTGCCAGCAGCCCCGACGGACTAGCGGGAGCAGGGACCCAGTACTTC. It encodes CASSPDGLAGAGTQYF. The genes are TRBV7-6 and TRBJ2-5; 13 bases are a match to TRBD2. After removal of 5 bases from V and 7 bases from J, the junction contained 10 bases not matched to a gene. CDR1 is SGHVS and CDR2 is FNYEAQ in the germline V gene. This CDR3 contains 16 residues.

The table lists this clone with a count of one. This chain uses TRBV2 with TRBJ2-7; no firm D call. Germline loops: CDR1 SNHLY, CDR2 FYNNEI. There are 14 residues in the CDR3. Trimming stripped 3 bases from V and 4 bases from J, with 13 bases between. The CDR3 coding sequence is TGTGCCAGCAGTGAGGGATCTCTTGCTTACGAGCAGTACTTC. Translated: CASSEGSLAYEQYF.

The CDR3 DNA reads as TGTGCCAGCAGTACTAGTCCGAACACCGGGGAGCTGTTTTTT. Translated, it gives CASSTSPNTGELFF. V and J are TRBV6-4 and TRBJ2-2; possibly TRBD2 for D (5 bases). Germline V CDR1 and CDR2: MRHNA, SNTAGT. The CDR3 contains 14 residues. The V gene lost 5 bases and the J gene lost 0 bases, with 7 bases spanning the gap.